These T cell receptor beta chains were read from a single sample in a study of blood T cell repertoires in COVID-19. Libraries were prepared by immunoSEQ multiplex PCR; TCRdb keeps only in-frame clonotypes and omits some of them. The data contain a few hundred thousand clones, approximately 90% of them seen just once; the ten biggest clones take up 10%. Material: PBMCs or T cells enriched from blood (not recorded which). The source of these receptors is a man between 18 and 35 years old with acute COVID-19. Both conserved end residues are part of each CDR3. D genes are given only for firm matches. Not all rows give a size; the values are once, few, many and, for expanded clones, a class.

TGTGCCAGCAGCAAAGGCGGACCTGGGAGCACTGAAGCTTTCTTT	CASSKGGPGSTEAFF	.	TRBV21-1	TRBJ1-1	.
TGTGCCAGCAGCCAAGATATGGCGGGACTAGCGGGACACCTGAGCTCCTACAATGAGCAGTTCTTC	CASSQDMAGLAGHLSSYNEQFF	.	TRBV4-2	TRBJ2-1	TRBD2
TGTGCCAGTAGTATAGCGCTAGCGGGAGGGGCTGATACGCAGTATTTT	CASSIALAGGADTQYF	.	TRBV19	TRBJ2-3	TRBD2
TGTGCCAGCAGTTACTCGGGGGGAGGGGGCACAGATACGCAGTATTTT	CASSYSGGGGTDTQYF	few	TRBV6-5	TRBJ2-3	TRBD2
TGTGCCAGCAGCCAAGTTAAGGCAGGGATTTTTGGAAACACCATATATTTT	CASSQVKAGIFGNTIYF	once	TRBV3-1/TRBV3-2	TRBJ1-3	.
TGTGCCACCCTATCGGACTACACCGGGGAGCTGTTTTTT	CATLSDYTGELFF	.	TRBV25-1	TRBJ2-2	.
TGTGCCAGCAGCCCAGACAGGGGGAACTATGGCTACACCTTC	CASSPDRGNYGYTF	few	TRBV7-8	TRBJ1-2	TRBD1
TGTGCCAGCAGCTTCCGGCTAGCGGGAGGTTACCTCCGGGAGCAGTACTTC	CASSFRLAGGYLREQYF	.	TRBV11-3	TRBJ2-7	TRBD2
TGTGCTAGTGGGAGTTCGGGTCCCCTTAACGGCTACACCTTC	CASGSSGPLNGYTF	.	TRBV12-5	TRBJ1-2	.
TGTGCCAGCAGCTTTAGGACAGGGTCCTACGAGCAGTACTTC	CASSFRTGSYEQYF	once	TRBV5-4	TRBJ2-7	TRBD1
TGCGCCAGCAGCTTGGGCCAGAGGGCTGAAGCTTTCTTT	CASSLGQRAEAFF	.	TRBV5-1	TRBJ1-1	.
TGTGCCATTTCGACAGGGGATCAGCCCCAGCATTTT	CAISTGDQPQHF	once	TRBV27	TRBJ1-5	TRBD1
TGTGCCAGCAGTGAATATAAAGAGGCAGGGGACACCGGGGAGCTGTTTTTT	CASSEYKEAGDTGELFF	.	TRBV25-1	TRBJ2-2	.
TGTGCCAGCAGCCTAACCCCTTTGGGAGGGGTGGCAGATACGCAGTATTTT	CASSLTPLGGVADTQYF	once	TRBV7-8	TRBJ2-3	TRBD2
TGTGCCAGCGAGGAGGGACAGGAGGGAACTGAAGCTTTCTTT	CASEEGQEGTEAFF	.	TRBV6-5	TRBJ1-1	TRBD1
TGTGCCAGCAGCCAAGATCAAGCGGGCATAACCTACGAGCAGTACTTC	CASSQDQAGITYEQYF	.	TRBV14	TRBJ2-7	.
TGTGCCAGCAGCTTAGCTTTACTTCAAGAGACCCAGTACTTC	CASSLALLQETQYF	few	TRBV7-2	TRBJ2-5	.
TGTGCCAGCAGTTTGAACACCGACTATGGCTACACCTTC	CASSLNTDYGYTF	.	TRBV12-3/TRBV12-4	TRBJ1-2	.
TGCGCCAGCAGCCCCCTCCGGGGACAGGGACTCTATGGCTACACCTTC	CASSPLRGQGLYGYTF	.	TRBV4-1	TRBJ1-2	TRBD1
TGTGCCAGCAGTCCCGGGACTAGCGGGAGGAGGGACCCCACAGATACGCAGTATTTT	CASSPGTSGRRDPTDTQYF	.	TRBV13	TRBJ2-3	TRBD2
TGTGCCAGCAGTTTGGGCGGCAGGGGCTCTGAAGCTTTCTTT	CASSLGGRGSEAFF	.	TRBV27	TRBJ1-1	.
TGTGCCAGCAGTTTAGGGAGAGCGGGAGGTTCCTACGAGCAGTACTTC	CASSLGRAGGSYEQYF	once	TRBV7-2	TRBJ2-7	TRBD2
TGCGCCAGCAGCCGGTTACAGGGGGCTCGGGAGACCCAGTACTTC	CASSRLQGARETQYF	.	TRBV4-1	TRBJ2-5	TRBD1
TGTGCCAGCAGTTACCCAAACCTAGCGGGAGGGTACGAGCAGTACTTC	CASSYPNLAGGYEQYF	once	TRBV6-5	TRBJ2-7	TRBD2
TGTGCCAGCAGTCTCGGACAGGGGTTGGTAGCTGGGGCCAACGTCCTGACTTTC	CASSLGQGLVAGANVLTF	.	TRBV27	TRBJ2-6	TRBD1
TGTGCCAGCAGCGTTGGTGACATGGATGAAAAACTGTTTTTT	CASSVGDMDEKLFF	.	TRBV9	TRBJ1-4	.
TGTGCCAGCAGTGTTCGGGACACCCCAGATACGCAGTATTTT	CASSVRDTPDTQYF	.	TRBV2	TRBJ2-3	.
TGTGCCAGCAGCCGACAGGAGGTCGGGACCTGGGAGCTGTTTTTT	CASSRQEVGTWELFF	.	TRBV3-1/TRBV3-2	TRBJ2-2	.
TGTGCCAGCAGCTCCAAGACAGGGCACCCGGGATCACCCCTCCACTTT	CASSSKTGHPGSPLHF	.	TRBV7-2	TRBJ1-6	TRBD1
TGTGCCAGCAGCAGGGGACTAGCGACCGCCTACGAGCAGTACTTC	CASSRGLATAYEQYF	.	TRBV5-8	TRBJ2-7	TRBD2
TGTGCCAGCAGCTCCCCGGGACTAGGCGGCAATGAGCAGTTCTTC	CASSSPGLGGNEQFF	.	TRBV5-8	TRBJ2-1	TRBD2
TGTGCCAGCAGCTTAAACGCAGGGCCAGATACGCAGTATTTT	CASSLNAGPDTQYF	.	TRBV7-3	TRBJ2-3	.
TGTGCCAGTAGTAGACTAGCGGGTGAAAACCACTACGGGCAGTACTTC	CASSRLAGENHYGQYF	.	TRBV19	TRBJ2-7	TRBD2
TGTGCCAGCAGAAGACAGGGGGCTGGGGCCAACGTCCTGACTTTC	CASRRQGAGANVLTF	once	TRBV14	TRBJ2-6	TRBD1
TGTGCCAGCAGCCAAGATAGGATTATACGTCGGGGGGTAGCGGGTTACGAGCAGTACTTC	CASSQDRIIRRGVAGYEQYF	.	TRBV3-1/TRBV3-2	TRBJ2-7	TRBD2
TGTGCCAGCAGGTGGGACAGGGGGGAAACAGATACGCAGTATTTT	CASRWDRGETDTQYF	.	TRBV6-5	TRBJ2-3	TRBD1
TGTGCCAGCAGCTTAGTCGGGACTACCTACGAGCAGTACTTC	CASSLVGTTYEQYF	.	TRBV11-2	TRBJ2-7	TRBD2
TGTGCCAGCCTGGACAGGGGTTTTGGCGGGGCCTCCTACGAGCAGTACTTC	CASLDRGFGGASYEQYF	.	TRBV18	TRBJ2-7	TRBD1
TGTGCCAGCAGGCGGGGGAGACTGAACACTGAAGCTTTCTTT	CASRRGRLNTEAFF	.	TRBV28	TRBJ1-1	.
TGTGCCAGTAGTATAGTTGGGGATACAGGGAGCAATGAGCAGTTCTTC	CASSIVGDTGSNEQFF	.	TRBV19	TRBJ2-1	.
TGTGCCACCAGCAGAGACCGGACAGGGTCTTACACTGAAGCTTTCTTT	CATSRDRTGSYTEAFF	.	TRBV15	TRBJ1-1	TRBD1